This passage covers 25 T cell receptor beta chains from one sample sequenced in a study of blood T cells in healthy people across ages. Sample-barcoded 5' priming and a J-beta primer mix drove a second PCR of roughly 6 to 12 cycles. Using its own MiXCR run on the 5' RACE reads, TCRdb lists one record per CDR3 protein. The sample has about 930,000 distinct CDR3 sequences; 25% to 35% are singletons. These data are also associated with another study on T cells of mothers and their children.

What was sequenced was blood. These receptors were collected from a woman aged 35 to 49 in good health.

This rearrangement joins TRBV7-9 to TRBJ2-2; a possible D gene is TRBD2 (5 bases). With 3 bases removed from V and 4 bases from J, the gap between germline ends came to 15 bases. Germline V lookup: CDR1 SEHNR, CDR2 FQNEAQ (reference sequence). This CDR3 has 16 residues. Here the CDR3 reads CASSFLGMAGTGELFF. The CDR3 region has the DNA TGTGCCAGCAGCTTTTTGGGGATGGCGGGCACCGGGGAGCTGTTTTTT.

In this sample, this clonotype turned up many times. The chain is built from TRBV7-2 and TRBJ2-1; TRBD2 agrees at 7 bases. There are 14 residues in the CDR3. The V gene's germline CDR1 is SGHTA and CDR2 FQGNSA. The J segment lost 9 bases and the V segment lost 3 bases, leaving 8 bases of the junction unmatched. Here the CDR3 DNA reads TGTGCCAGCAGCTTGACTAGCAGTTTAGGTGAGCAGTTCTTC. This encodes CASSLTSSLGEQFF.

This clonotype was seen only a few times. This chain connects TRBV7-8 to TRBJ2-1; 10 bases match TRBD2. This CDR3 has 16 amino acids. Germline CDR1 reads SGHVS; CDR2 reads FQNEAQ. The ends lost 3 bases at V and 5 bases at J; junction bases unmatched: 7. Here the CDR3 reads CASSFSQRGGDNEQFF. CDR3 sequence (DNA): TGTGCCAGCAGCTTTTCACAGCGGGGGGGCGACAATGAGCAGTTCTTC.

This clonotype has a count of ten or more. The genes are TRBV7-2 and TRBJ2-7, with D uncertain. Germline CDR1 SGHTA, CDR2 FQGNSA. The CDR3 sequence is 13 residues long. Trimming removed 3 bases from V and 2 bases from J, with 8 bases in between. CDR3 loop: CASSFDLAYEQYF. The CDR3 DNA sequence: TGTGCCAGCAGCTTTGATCTGGCCTACGAGCAGTACTTC.

This clonotype was observed at least ten times. The V and J genes are TRBV7-2 and TRBJ1-2; 9 bases are a match to TRBD1. Germline values: CDR1 SGHTA, CDR2 FQGNSA. Trimming took 5 bases from V and 7 from J; bases not matched to a gene: 5. The length of the CDR3 is 13 residues. The CDR3 is CASSPGQGFGYTF. CDR3 DNA sequence: TGTGCCAGCAGCCCTGGACAGGGGTTTGGCTACACCTTC. The variable domain in full, completed from reference TRBV7-2 and TRBJ1-2, reads GAGVSQSPSNKVTEKGKDVELRCDPISGHTALYWYRQSLGQGLEFLIYFQGNSAPDKSGLPSDRFSAERTGGSVSTLTIQRTQQEDSAVYLCASSPGQGFGYTFGSGTRLTVV.

The chain joins TRBV20-1 to TRBJ2-5; 9 bases map to TRBD1. This CDR3 region has 14 residues. Per germline, CDR1 DFQATT and CDR2 SNEGSKA (reference sequence). J lost 2 bases, V lost 6 bases, and 7 bases had no gene match. The CDR3 DNA reads TGCAGTGCGAGACCGGGACAGGGACAAGAGACCCAGTACTTC. As protein: CSARPGQGQETQYF.

This clonotype showed up many times. V usage is TRBV28 and J usage is TRBJ2-7; 8 nucleotides line up with TRBD1. Germline V gene sequence: CDR1 MDHEN, CDR2 SYDVKM. The CDR3 is 13 residues long. V was clipped by 9 bases and J by 5 bases; unmatched bases: 9. The CDR3 DNA follows: TGTGCCAGTCATATCAGGGGGCTCAACGAGCAGTACTTC. Translation: CASHIRGLNEQYF.

This clonotype was seen ten or more times. The CDR3 DNA is TGTGCCAGCAGCCCTCCTCAATTAGGAGAGACCCAGTACTTC. Its protein product is CASSPPQLGETQYF. V and J are TRBV3-1 and TRBJ2-5; D uncertain. Germline CDR1 LGHDT, CDR2 YNNKEL (reference sequence). The germline V and J ends were trimmed by 4 bases and 4 bases, with 13 bases remaining between them. The CDR3 length is 14 residues.

The table lists this clonotype with a few counts. The chain couples TRBV6-1 to TRBJ1-1, with TRBD1 as a possible D gene (5 bases). CDR3 length: 16 residues. Germline CDR1 is MNHNS and CDR2 is SASEGT. Trimming left V 2 bases short and J 2 bases short, with 15 bases between. This chain's CDR3 is CASSEWGRGDNTEAFF. CDR3 DNA: TGTGCCAGCAGTGAATGGGGACGCGGCGACAACACTGAAGCTTTCTTT.

This chain joins TRBV2 and TRBJ2-7; D unclear. The CDR3 is 15 amino acids. Germline CDR1 SNHLY, CDR2 FYNNEI. Trimming cost V 5 bases and J 2 bases, with 16 bases left between them. DNA of the CDR3: TGTGCCAGCAGTCCCCGATTGTGGTTGACCTACGAGCAGTACTTC. This translates into CASSPRLWLTYEQYF.

This clonotype was detected only a few times. The rearrangement links TRBV18 to TRBJ1-2; no firm D call. Germline CDR1 and CDR2: KGHSH and LQKENI. Trimming pared 1 base from V and 3 bases from J, leaving 6 bases between. This CDR3 spans 13 amino acids. CDR3 amino acids: CASSPLADYGYTF. CDR3 sequence (DNA): TGTGCCAGCTCACCACTTGCAGACTATGGCTACACCTTC.

The V gene is TRBV6-2 or TRBV6-3, the J gene TRBJ1-1, with D possibly matching TRBD1 (6 bases). Germline-derived CDR1 and CDR2 are MNHEY and SVGEGT. Trimming pared 6 bases from V and 4 bases from J, leaving 15 bases between. The CDR3 runs 14 residues. The CDR3 DNA reads TGTGCCAGCAGGAACGCAGGGGTCGCCACTGAAGCTTTCTTT. The encoded protein is CASRNAGVATEAFF.

This clonotype was observed many times. The V gene is TRBV7-2, the J gene TRBJ2-7; 8 bases line up with TRBD1. This CDR3 region has 16 residues. The ends lost 1 base at V and 2 bases at J; junction bases unmatched: 7. Germline V lookup: CDR1 SGHTA, CDR2 FQGNSA. In nucleotides, the CDR3 is TGTGCCAGCAGCTTAGGTTCTCAGGGGGCAACCTACGAGCAGTACTTC. Residues: CASSLGSQGATYEQYF.

In this sample, this clonotype turned up a few times. V usage is TRBV21-1 and J usage is TRBJ2-7; the D call in the table, TRBD1, was not verified against the DNA. TRBV21-1 is a known pseudogene. The length of the CDR3 is 15 residues. The CDR3 DNA is TGTGCCAGCAGCAAAGGATGCGGCAGGGGGCACGAGCAGTACTTC. As protein: CASSKGCGRGHEQYF.

This clonotype showed up many times. The chain carries TRBV29-1 and TRBJ1-2, with 9 bases identical to TRBD1. Germline values: CDR1 SQVTM, CDR2 ANQGSEA. V lost 5 bases to trimming and J lost 4 bases; unmatched junction nucleotides: 8. The CDR3 spans 14 residues. The CDR3 DNA reads as TGCAGCGTTCTATCGACAGGGGGTAGCTATGGCTACACCTTC. It is translated as CSVLSTGGSYGYTF.

This rearrangement joins TRBV9 to TRBJ1-4; D might be TRBD1 (5 bases). The V end was cut by 0 bases, the J end by 7 bases, with 16 bases between. Germline CDR1 is SGDLS and CDR2 is YYNGEE. The CDR3 is 16 residues long. CDR3 in DNA: TGTGCCAGCAGCGTAGGGGTTATGGGGGATGTTGAAAAACTGTTTTTT. Translating gives CASSVGVMGDVEKLFF.

This clonotype was seen repeatedly, ten times or more. V and J are TRBV29-1 and TRBJ2-3; 8 bases align to TRBD1. The CDR3 totals 16 residues. J gave up 3 bases and V 4 bases, and 12 bases lay outside the gene matches. Germline values: CDR1 SQVTM, CDR2 ANQGSEA. The CDR3 region has the DNA TGCAGCGTTGGGAATACCGGGACAGGAGGGACAGATACGCAGTATTTT. Translated: CSVGNTGTGGTDTQYF.

A word on this clonotype: An end of the junction does not agree with germline; a read error may underlie this. The J gene is TRBJ2-3, the V gene TRBV24-1; D is possibly TRBD1 (5 bases). The CDR3 is made up of 18 amino acids. The V gene's germline CDR1 is KGHDR and CDR2 SFDVKD. The CDR3 DNA is TGTGCCGCCAGTGCCCCCCGCCGTGGCAGGGTGGGGTCGGATACGCAGTATTTT. This gives the protein CAASAPRRGRVGSDTQYF.

This clonotype was seen a handful of times. The chain carries TRBV9 and TRBJ1-2; D is perhaps TRBD1 (5 bases). This CDR3 has 13 amino acids. V lost 3 bases and J lost 8, with 14 bases in between. Germline V gene data show CDR1 as SGDLS and CDR2 as YYNGEE. DNA for the CDR3: TGTGCCAGCAGCGACGGGACTGACGTGGGCTACACCTTC. It is translated as CASSDGTDVGYTF.

Many counts were recorded for this clonotype. The rearrangement joins TRBV5-6 to TRBJ2-1; no firm D call. This CDR3 region has 13 residues. V gave up 0 bases and J gave up 7 bases, with 8 bases separating them. Germline values: CDR1 SGHDT, CDR2 YYEEEE. The CDR3 sequence is CASSLGARNEQFF. For the CDR3, the DNA is TGTGCCAGCAGCTTGGGGGCGCGGAATGAGCAGTTCTTC.

The chain has TRBV9 and TRBJ2-1; 9 nucleotides agree with TRBD2. Germline CDR1 SGDLS, CDR2 YYNGEE. The CDR3 runs to 15 residues. The ends lost 4 bases at V and 3 bases at J; junction bases unmatched: 5. The CDR3 spells CASSLAGDIYNEQFF. DNA of the CDR3: TGTGCCAGCAGCTTAGCGGGGGATATCTACAATGAGCAGTTCTTC.

The chain uses TRBV4-1 and TRBJ2-2; 9 nucleotides line up with TRBD1. This CDR3 is built from 16 residues. With V trimmed by 3 bases and J by 4 bases, 6 bases remained unmatched. CDR1 MGHRA and CDR2 YSYEKL come from the germline V gene. CDR3 protein: CASSQLQGASTGELFF. CDR3 bases: TGCGCCAGCAGCCAGCTACAGGGGGCAAGCACCGGGGAGCTGTTTTTT.

A word on this clonotype: This sequence may be a read error, since a much larger clone differs from it by one base. The rearrangement uses TRBV5-1 and TRBJ2-3; 8 bases are shared with TRBD2. In germline, CDR1 is SGHRS, CDR2 YFSETQ. This CDR3 is 16 amino acids long. For the CDR3, the DNA is TGCGCCAGCGGCTTCTATAGCGGGGACAGCACAGATACGCAGTATTTT. Amino acid sequence: CASGFYSGDSTDTQYF.

The chain carries TRBV29-1 and TRBJ2-3; no firm D call. Germline CDR1 is SQVTM and CDR2 is ANQGSEA. This CDR3 is built from 12 residues. The V end lost 4 bases, the J end lost 8 bases, and 13 bases lay between the germline ends. In DNA form, the CDR3 reads TGCAGCGTTGGGGATGGTGAAGGTACGCAGTATTTT. This sequence encodes CSVGDGEGTQYF.

A note on this clonotype: A read error is possible here, since a much larger clone lies one base away. V gene TRBV5-6 combines with J gene TRBJ2-7; D assignment may be TRBD1 or TRBD2 (5 bases each). The germline CDR1 and CDR2 sequences are SGHDT and YYEEEE. CDR3 size: 15 residues. The CDR3 reads CASNLAGAASYEQYF. The CDR3, as DNA: TGTGCCAGCAACTTGGCCGGGGCTGCTTCCTACGAGCAGTACTTC.